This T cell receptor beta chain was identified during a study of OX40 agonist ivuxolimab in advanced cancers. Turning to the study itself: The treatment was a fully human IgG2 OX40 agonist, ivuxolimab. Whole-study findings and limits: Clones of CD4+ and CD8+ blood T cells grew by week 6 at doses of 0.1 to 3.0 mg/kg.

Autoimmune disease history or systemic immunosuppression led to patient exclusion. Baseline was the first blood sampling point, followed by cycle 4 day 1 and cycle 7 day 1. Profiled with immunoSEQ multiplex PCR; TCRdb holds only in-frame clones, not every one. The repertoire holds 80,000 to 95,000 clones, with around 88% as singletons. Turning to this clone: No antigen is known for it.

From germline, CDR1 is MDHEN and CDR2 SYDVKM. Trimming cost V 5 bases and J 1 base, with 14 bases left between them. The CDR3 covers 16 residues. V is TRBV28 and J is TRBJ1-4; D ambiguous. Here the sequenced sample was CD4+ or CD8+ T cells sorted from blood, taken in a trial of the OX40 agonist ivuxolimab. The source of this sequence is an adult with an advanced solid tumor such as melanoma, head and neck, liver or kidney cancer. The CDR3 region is CASSNPPAGTNEKLFF. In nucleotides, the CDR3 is TGTGCCAGCAGTAACCCCCCGGCGGGAACTAATGAAAAACTGTTTTTT.